These 13 T cell receptor beta chains share one sample of origin, sequenced in a study of cytomegalovirus exposure and HLA in healthy donors. This PCR relied on a set of 60 Vbeta primers and 13 Jbeta primers. TCRdb keeps only in-frame clones here, not all; method: immunoSEQ multiplex PCR. The sample carries about 150,000 clones, 84% recorded once. What was sequenced was PBMCs. Source of these receptors: a boy between 2 and 15 years old in good health and CMV-seronegative.

The chain couples TRBV5-8 to TRBJ1-1; 7 bases fit TRBD1. The trim removed 8 bases at V and 2 bases at J, leaving 9 bases unmatched. The CDR3 runs 14 residues. Germline loops: CDR1 SGHTS, CDR2 YDEGEE. The CDR3 DNA is TGTGCCAGAACAATGGACAGGTCCAACACTGAAGCTTTCTTT. This encodes CARTMDRSNTEAFF.

The CDR3 nucleotides read TGCGCCAGCACGAGGGATAATTCAGATACGCAGTATTTT. Translating it yields CASTRDNSDTQYF. This rearrangement joins TRBV5-1 to TRBJ2-3, with a weak D call TRBD2 (5 bases). The CDR3 sequence is 13 residues long. Germline loops: CDR1 SGHRS, CDR2 YFSETQ. V was trimmed by 6 bases and J by 4 bases, leaving 12 bases between them.

The gene calls are TRBV6-1 and TRBJ2-7; no definite D call. Trimming took 0 bases from V and 9 from J, leaving 18 bases between them. CDR3 length equals 15 residues. CDR1 MNHNS and CDR2 SASEGT come from the germline V gene. The CDR3 loop is CASSEALGSLRGQYF. The CDR3 DNA sequence: TGTGCCAGCAGTGAAGCGCTCGGCTCACTACGCGGGCAGTACTTC.

This chain connects TRBV6-1 to TRBJ1-5, with 9 bases that match TRBD1. This CDR3 contains 15 residues. Per the germline V gene, CDR1 is MNHNS and CDR2 is SASEGT. Trimming took 0 bases from V and 9 from J; bases not matched to a gene: 6. As DNA, the CDR3 is TGTGCCAGCAGTGAAGCGGGGACAGGGTTATGGCCCCAGCATTTT. Translating it yields CASSEAGTGLWPQHF.

The genes are TRBV7-8 and TRBJ2-7, with 9 bases identical to TRBD1. V shed 3 bases, J shed 4 bases, and the junction held 7 bases outside the gene matches. CDR3 length: 15 amino acids. CDR1 and CDR2 from the germline V gene are SGHVS and FQNEAQ. Here the CDR3 DNA reads TGTGCCAGCAGCTTCGCGGACAGGGGACCTTACGAGCAGTACTTC. Translating it yields CASSFADRGPYEQYF.

The chain carries TRBV18 and TRBJ1-3, with D possibly being TRBD1 (5 bases). V shed 10 bases and J shed 4 bases, with 26 bases lying between them. From germline, CDR1 is KGHSH and CDR2 LQKENI. The CDR3 consists of 17 residues. CDR3 in amino acids: CATGTRFKGISGNTIYF. In DNA, the CDR3 is TGTGCCACAGGAACTCGGTTTAAGGGGATTTCGGGAAACACCATATATTTT.

V gene TRBV5-6 combines with J gene TRBJ1-1; D call uncertain. CDR3 length: 15 residues. The V gene's germline CDR1 is SGHDT and CDR2 YYEEEE. V shed 1 base and J shed 0 bases, with 10 bases lying between them. The CDR3 DNA reads TGTGCCAGCAGCTTGTGGGCAGGTGTGAACACTGAAGCTTTCTTT. Protein: CASSLWAGVNTEAFF.

In nucleotides, the CDR3 is TGTGCCAGCTCGCCCGGGACTTCAACCTACGAGCAGTACTTC. Translating it yields CASSPGTSTYEQYF. The chain combines TRBV18 with TRBJ2-7; tentatively, D is TRBD2 (6 bases). Looked up from germline, CDR1 is KGHSH and CDR2 is LQKENI. With 6 bases removed from V and 2 bases from J, the gap between germline ends came to 14 bases. CDR3 length: 14 amino acids.

This chain connects TRBV10-3 to TRBJ2-5; D is unclear. V dropped 5 bases and J dropped 0 bases, with 10 bases sitting between them. Germline V gene lookup returns CDR1 ENHRY and CDR2 SYGVKD. The CDR3 runs 14 residues. The CDR3 loop reads CAISTDRYQETQYF. CDR3 coding DNA: TGTGCCATCAGTACAGACCGCTACCAAGAGACCCAGTACTTC.

V usage is TRBV7-3 and J usage is TRBJ2-5; D not certain. The J call may be incorrect, as the DNA end agrees better with TRBJ2-7. CDR1 and CDR2 (germline): SGHTA, FQGTGA. This CDR3 has 13 amino acids. The CDR3 reads CASSPTGADEQYF. CDR3 sequence (DNA): TGTGCCAGCAGCCCCACCGGAGCCGACGAGCAGTACTTC.

The chain recombines TRBV5-4 with TRBJ2-5; 8 bases line up with TRBD1. This CDR3 has 15 residues. Trimming took 4 bases from V and 3 from J; bases not matched to a gene: 8. Germline V gene sequence: CDR1 SGHNT, CDR2 YYREEE (reference sequence). The CDR3, as DNA: TGTGCCAGCAGCACGGGACAGGTAGTCAAAGAGACCCAGTACTTC. This encodes CASSTGQVVKETQYF. The full variable domain, with the rest looked up from reference TRBV5-4 and TRBJ2-5, is ETGVTQSPTHLIKTRGQQVTLRCSSQSGHNTVSWYQQALGQGPQFIFQYYREEENGRGNFPPRFSGLQFPNYSSELNVNALELDDSALYLCASSTGQVVKETQYFGPGTRLLVL.

The CDR3 here is CASSSVLGQGASEAQFF. Written as DNA, the CDR3 is TGTGCCAGCAGCTCCGTACTCGGACAGGGGGCTTCGGAGGCGCAGTTCTTC. V gene TRBV11-3 combines with J gene TRBJ2-1; 11 positions match TRBD1. The junction had 17 bases not matched to a gene; V was cut back by 4 bases and J by 12 bases. The CDR3 loop spans 17 amino acids. Germline lookup yields CDR1 SGHNT and CDR2 YENEEA.

The chain uses TRBV5-1 and TRBJ2-1; 12 positions match TRBD2. Germline CDR1 reads SGHRS; CDR2 reads YFSETQ. CDR3 length: 15 amino acids. The V and J ends lost 4 bases and 4 bases, in that order; junction bases with no gene match: 3. This CDR3 reads CASSETSGGYNEQFF. The CDR3 DNA follows: TGCGCCAGCAGCGAGACTAGCGGGGGATACAATGAGCAGTTCTTC.